This is a list of T cell receptor beta chains from one sample in a study of T cells expressing NK-cell markers. From its re-call of the 5' RACE reads, TCRdb lists each CDR3 protein once, without DNA. The listing contains 500,000 or so distinct CDR3 sequences. Sequencing was carried out using blood T cells: a sorted CD56 or NKG2C T cell subset, CD4+ or CD8+ T cells, or bulk PBMC T cells (not recorded which). The receptors stem from a man aged 18 to 35 in good health. CDR3s include the opening cysteine and the closing phenylalanine or tryptophan.

J: TRBJ2-2
V: TRBV18
length: 17
CDR3: CASSPGARGMRTGELFF

J: TRBJ2-1
V: TRBV12-3/TRBV12-4
length: 13
CDR3: CASTGQGEDEQFF

J: TRBJ2-3
V: TRBV24-1
length: 17
CDR3: CATSESGGLPSTDTQYF

J: TRBJ2-7
V: TRBV20-1
length: 13
CDR3: CSAFRDYSGEQYF

J: TRBJ1-1
V: TRBV11-2
length: 12
CDR3: CASSSGRPEAFF

J: TRBJ1-1
V: TRBV6-5
length: 12
CDR3: CASGTVNTEAFF

J: TRBJ2-5
V: TRBV7-8
length: 16
CDR3: CASSKPGQRVKETQYF

J: TRBJ2-2
V: TRBV7-9
length: 15
CDR3: CASSLTGSTTGELFF

J: TRBJ2-1
V: TRBV6-6
length: 13
CDR3: CASSLIAGGPQFF

J: TRBJ1-5
V: TRBV10-3
length: 13
CDR3: CAIRARWDQPQHF

J: TRBJ2-1
V: TRBV7-3
length: 15
CDR3: CASSVDRQSYNEQFF

J: TRBJ2-7
V: TRBV12-3/TRBV12-4
length: 13
CDR3: CASSGTSSYEQYF

J: TRBJ1-3
V: TRBV12-5
length: 17
CDR3: CASGLVLEGIAGNTIYF

J: TRBJ2-2
V: TRBV25-1
length: 15
CDR3: CASSKLAGASGELFF

J: TRBJ2-3
V: TRBV2
length: 14
CDR3: CASSDWGRTDTQYF

J: TRBJ2-2
V: TRBV7-7
length: 17
CDR3: CASSLAGTGGNTGELFF

J: TRBJ1-1
V: TRBV29-1
length: 13
CDR3: CSVEGARSTEAFF

J: TRBJ2-3
V: TRBV30
length: 12
CDR3: CASLSGTDTQYF

J: TRBJ1-4
V: TRBV4-2
length: 12
CDR3: CASSQVSKKLFF

J: TRBJ2-3
V: TRBV6-2/TRBV6-3
length: 16
CDR3: CASSYSLAPSTDTQYF

J: TRBJ2-1
V: TRBV7-2
length: 15
CDR3: CASSVAGASANEQFF

J: TRBJ1-1
V: TRBV12-3/TRBV12-4
length: 17
CDR3: CASSPGHRGGGNTEAFF

J: TRBJ2-5
V: TRBV12-3/TRBV12-4
length: 16
CDR3: CASSLFRGTAGETQYF

J: TRBJ2-1
V: TRBV7-6
length: 15
CDR3: CASGAALGGVNEQFF

J: TRBJ2-7
V: TRBV25-1
length: 13
CDR3: CASSYTGLDEQYF

J: TRBJ2-3
V: TRBV20-1
length: 15
CDR3: CSARVQGAGTDTQYF

J: TRBJ2-7
V: TRBV7-2
length: 15
CDR3: CASSLVATSGYEQYF

J: TRBJ2-6
V: TRBV27
length: 17
CDR3: CASRGGAGNVGANVLTF

J: TRBJ2-7
V: TRBV20-1
length: 14
CDR3: CSAGGEADFYEQYF

J: TRBJ2-2
V: TRBV28
length: 16
CDR3: CASSLSVLRVFGELFF

J: TRBJ2-2
V: TRBV18
length: 15
CDR3: CASSPIQANTGELFF

J: TRBJ2-3
V: TRBV29-1
length: 14
CDR3: CSVMSGRATDTQYF

J: TRBJ2-7
V: TRBV10-3
length: 15
CDR3: CAIRPTIKIGYEQYF

J: TRBJ1-1
V: TRBV6-5
length: 15
CDR3: CASSYTGSGATEAFF

J: TRBJ1-6
V: TRBV4-3
length: 13
CDR3: CASSQGNNSPLHF

J: TRBJ2-7
V: TRBV20-1
length: 13
CDR3: CSAATGGRNEQYF

J: TRBJ1-1
V: TRBV10-3
length: 13
CDR3: CAIKGGANTEAFF

J: TRBJ2-3
V: TRBV18
length: 15
CDR3: CASSPSQGNTDTQYF

J: TRBJ2-1
V: TRBV11-2
length: 17
CDR3: CASSLEAGDRVYNEQFF

J: TRBJ2-1
V: TRBV20-1
length: 14
CDR3: CSAPGWREYNEQFF

J: TRBJ2-7
V: TRBV28
length: 14
CDR3: CASMQVNSRSEQYF

J: TRBJ2-2
V: TRBV27
length: 19
CDR3: CASSHHRGQGYEVAGELFF